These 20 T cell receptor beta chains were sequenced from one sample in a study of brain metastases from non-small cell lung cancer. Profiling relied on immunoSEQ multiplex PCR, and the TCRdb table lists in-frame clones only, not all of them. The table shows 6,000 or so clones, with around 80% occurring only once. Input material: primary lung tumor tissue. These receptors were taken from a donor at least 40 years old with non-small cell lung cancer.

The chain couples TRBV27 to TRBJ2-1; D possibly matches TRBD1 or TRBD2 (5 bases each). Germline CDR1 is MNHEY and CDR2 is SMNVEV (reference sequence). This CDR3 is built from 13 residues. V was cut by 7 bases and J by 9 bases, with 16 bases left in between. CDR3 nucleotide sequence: TGTGCCAGCACTCTAACGGGACGTAGTGAGCAGTTCTTC. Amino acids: CASTLTGRSEQFF.

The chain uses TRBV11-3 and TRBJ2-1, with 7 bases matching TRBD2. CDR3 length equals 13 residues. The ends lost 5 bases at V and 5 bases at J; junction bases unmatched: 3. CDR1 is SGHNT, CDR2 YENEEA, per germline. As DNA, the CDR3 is TGTGCCAGCAGCCCCCGGGGGGACAATGAGCAGTTCTTC. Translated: CASSPRGDNEQFF.

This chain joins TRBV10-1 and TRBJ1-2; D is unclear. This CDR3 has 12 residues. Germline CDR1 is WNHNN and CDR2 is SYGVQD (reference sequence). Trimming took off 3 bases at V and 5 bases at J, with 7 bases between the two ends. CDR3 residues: CASSDGEYGYTF. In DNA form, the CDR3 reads TGCGCCAGCAGTGATGGGGAATATGGCTACACCTTC.

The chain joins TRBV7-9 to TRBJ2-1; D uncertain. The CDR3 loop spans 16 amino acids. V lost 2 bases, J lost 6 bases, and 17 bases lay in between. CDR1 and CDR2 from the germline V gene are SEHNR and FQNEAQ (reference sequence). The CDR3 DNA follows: TGTGCCAGCAGCTTATCTCTCCCCCTCCGAGGCAATGAGCAGTTCTTC. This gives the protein CASSLSLPLRGNEQFF.

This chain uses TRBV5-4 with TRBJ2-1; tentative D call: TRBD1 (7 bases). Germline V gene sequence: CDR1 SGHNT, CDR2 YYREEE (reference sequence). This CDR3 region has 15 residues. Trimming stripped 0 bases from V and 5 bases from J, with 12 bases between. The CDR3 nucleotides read TGTGCCAGCAGCTTGGCGGACAGGACTAACAATGAGCAGTTCTTC. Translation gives CASSLADRTNNEQFF.

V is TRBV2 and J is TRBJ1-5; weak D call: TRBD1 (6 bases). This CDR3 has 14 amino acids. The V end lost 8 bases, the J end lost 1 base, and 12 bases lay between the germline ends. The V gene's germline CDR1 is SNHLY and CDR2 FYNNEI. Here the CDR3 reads CASRAGASNQPQHF. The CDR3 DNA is TGTGCCAGCCGAGCAGGGGCGAGCAATCAGCCCCAGCATTTT. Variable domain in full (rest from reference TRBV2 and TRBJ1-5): EPEVTQTPSHQVTQMGQEVILRCVPISNHLYFYWYRQILGQKVEFLVSFYNNEISEKSEIFDDQFSVERPDGSNFTLKIRSTKLEDSAMYFCASRAGASNQPQHFGDGTRLSIL.

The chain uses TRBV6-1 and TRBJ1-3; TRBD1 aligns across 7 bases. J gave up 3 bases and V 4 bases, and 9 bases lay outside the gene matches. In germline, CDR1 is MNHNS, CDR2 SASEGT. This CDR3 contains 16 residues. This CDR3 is CASSAAGQMVGNTIYF. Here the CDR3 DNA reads TGTGCCAGCAGTGCCGCGGGACAGATGGTTGGAAACACCATATATTTT.

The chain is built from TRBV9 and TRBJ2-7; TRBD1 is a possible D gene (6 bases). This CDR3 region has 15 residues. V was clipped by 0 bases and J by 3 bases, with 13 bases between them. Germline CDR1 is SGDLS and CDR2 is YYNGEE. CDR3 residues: CASSVGQGSLYEQYF. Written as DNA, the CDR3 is TGTGCCAGCAGCGTAGGCCAGGGGTCCCTCTACGAGCAGTACTTC.

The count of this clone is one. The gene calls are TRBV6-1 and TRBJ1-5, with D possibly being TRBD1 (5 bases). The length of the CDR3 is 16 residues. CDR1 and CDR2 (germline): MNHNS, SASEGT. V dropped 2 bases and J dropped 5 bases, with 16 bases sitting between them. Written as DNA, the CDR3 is TGTGCCAGCAGTGAACGGCTTGACAGATACCATCAGCCCCAGCATTTT. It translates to CASSERLDRYHQPQHF.

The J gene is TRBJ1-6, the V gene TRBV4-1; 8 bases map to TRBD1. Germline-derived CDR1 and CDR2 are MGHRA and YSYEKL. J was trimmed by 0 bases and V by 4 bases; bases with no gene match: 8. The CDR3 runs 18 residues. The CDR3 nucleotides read TGCGCCAGCAGCCTATTAGACAGGGGCCTCTCCTATAATTCACCCCTCCACTTT. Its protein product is CASSLLDRGLSYNSPLHF.

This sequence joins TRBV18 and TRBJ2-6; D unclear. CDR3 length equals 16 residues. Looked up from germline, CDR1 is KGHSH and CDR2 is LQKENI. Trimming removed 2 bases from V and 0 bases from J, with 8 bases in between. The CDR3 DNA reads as TGTGCCAGCTCACCAACGAGCCTCTCTGGGGCCAACGTCCTGACTTTC. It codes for CASSPTSLSGANVLTF.

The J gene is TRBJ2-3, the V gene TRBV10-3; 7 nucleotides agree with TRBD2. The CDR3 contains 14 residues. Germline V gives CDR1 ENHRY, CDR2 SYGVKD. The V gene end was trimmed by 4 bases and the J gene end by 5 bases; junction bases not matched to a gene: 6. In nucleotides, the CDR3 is TGTGCCATCAGTGCGAGCGGGGCATTAGATACGCAGTATTTT. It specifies CAISASGALDTQYF.

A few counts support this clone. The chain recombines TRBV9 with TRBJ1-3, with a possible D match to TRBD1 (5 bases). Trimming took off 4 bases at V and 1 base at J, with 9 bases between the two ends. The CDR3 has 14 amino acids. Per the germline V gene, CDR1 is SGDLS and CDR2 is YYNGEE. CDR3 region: CASSRGDSGNTIYF. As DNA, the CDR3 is TGTGCCAGCAGCCGGGGGGATTCTGGAAACACCATATATTTT.

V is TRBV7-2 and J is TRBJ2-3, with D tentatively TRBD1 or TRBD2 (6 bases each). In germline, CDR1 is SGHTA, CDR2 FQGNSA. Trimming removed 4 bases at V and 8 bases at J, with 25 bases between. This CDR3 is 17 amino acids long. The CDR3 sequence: CASSSPMGGGVKVTQYF. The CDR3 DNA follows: TGTGCCAGCAGCTCCCCCATGGGGGGCGGGGTAAAGGTTACGCAGTATTTT.

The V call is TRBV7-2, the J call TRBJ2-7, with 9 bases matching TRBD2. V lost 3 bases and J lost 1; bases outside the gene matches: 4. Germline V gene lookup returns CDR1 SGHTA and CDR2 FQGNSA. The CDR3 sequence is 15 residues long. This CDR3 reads CASSFKAGGSYEQYF. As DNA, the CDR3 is TGTGCCAGCAGCTTCAAAGCGGGGGGTTCCTACGAGCAGTACTTC.

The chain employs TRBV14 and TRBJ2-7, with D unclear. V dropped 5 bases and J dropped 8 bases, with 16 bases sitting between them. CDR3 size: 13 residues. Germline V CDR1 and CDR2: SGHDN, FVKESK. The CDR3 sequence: CASSKDPSVKQYF. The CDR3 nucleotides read TGTGCCAGCAGCAAGGACCCGTCGGTAAAGCAGTACTTC.

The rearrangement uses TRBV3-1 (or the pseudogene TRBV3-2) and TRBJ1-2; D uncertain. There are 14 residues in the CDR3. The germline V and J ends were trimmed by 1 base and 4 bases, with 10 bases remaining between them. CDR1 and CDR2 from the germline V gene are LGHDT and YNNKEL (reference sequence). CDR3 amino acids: CASSQAGVGYGYTF. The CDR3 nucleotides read TGTGCCAGCAGCCAAGCCGGGGTGGGCTATGGCTACACCTTC.

CDR3: CASSLGTDNEQFF. CDR3 DNA sequence: TGTGCCAGCAGCCTCGGGACAGACAATGAGCAGTTCTTC. The chain combines TRBV7-9 with TRBJ2-1, with TRBD1 identical over 7 bases. J lost 5 bases, V lost 5 bases, and 3 bases had no gene match. The CDR3 extends over 13 amino acids. Germline V CDR1 and CDR2: SEHNR, FQNEAQ (reference sequence). Variable domain in full (rest from reference TRBV7-9 and TRBJ2-1): DTGVSQNPRHKITKRGQNVTFRCDPISEHNRLYWYRQTLGQGPEFLTYFQNEAQLEKSRLLSDRFSAERPKGSFSTLEIQRTEQGDSAMYLCASSLGTDNEQFFGPGTRLTVL.

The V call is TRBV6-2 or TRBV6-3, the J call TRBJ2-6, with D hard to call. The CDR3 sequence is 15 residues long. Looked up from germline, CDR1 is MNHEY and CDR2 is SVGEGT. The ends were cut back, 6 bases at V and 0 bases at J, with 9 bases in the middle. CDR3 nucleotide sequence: TGTGCCAGCAGCCAGTCGGGCTCTGGGGCCAACGTCCTGACTTTC. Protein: CASSQSGSGANVLTF.

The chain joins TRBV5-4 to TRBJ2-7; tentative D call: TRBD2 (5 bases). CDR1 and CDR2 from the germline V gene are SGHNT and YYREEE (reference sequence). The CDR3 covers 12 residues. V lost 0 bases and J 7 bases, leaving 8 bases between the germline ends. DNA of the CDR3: TGTGCCAGCAGCTTGGCCACGGGGGAGCAGTACTTC. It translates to CASSLATGEQYF.